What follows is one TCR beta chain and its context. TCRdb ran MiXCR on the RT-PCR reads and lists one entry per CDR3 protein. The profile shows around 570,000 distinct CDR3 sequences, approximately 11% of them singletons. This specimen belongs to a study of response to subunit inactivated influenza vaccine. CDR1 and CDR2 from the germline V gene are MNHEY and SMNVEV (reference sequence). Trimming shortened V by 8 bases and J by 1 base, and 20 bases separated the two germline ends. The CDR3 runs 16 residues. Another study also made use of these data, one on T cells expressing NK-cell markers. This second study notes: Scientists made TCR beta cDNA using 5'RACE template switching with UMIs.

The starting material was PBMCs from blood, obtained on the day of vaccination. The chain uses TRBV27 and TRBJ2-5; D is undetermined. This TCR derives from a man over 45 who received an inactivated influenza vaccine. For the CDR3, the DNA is TGTGCCAGCTCTTCTCATAGGGCAGGACCCCAAGAGACCCAGTACTTC. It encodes CASSSHRAGPQETQYF.